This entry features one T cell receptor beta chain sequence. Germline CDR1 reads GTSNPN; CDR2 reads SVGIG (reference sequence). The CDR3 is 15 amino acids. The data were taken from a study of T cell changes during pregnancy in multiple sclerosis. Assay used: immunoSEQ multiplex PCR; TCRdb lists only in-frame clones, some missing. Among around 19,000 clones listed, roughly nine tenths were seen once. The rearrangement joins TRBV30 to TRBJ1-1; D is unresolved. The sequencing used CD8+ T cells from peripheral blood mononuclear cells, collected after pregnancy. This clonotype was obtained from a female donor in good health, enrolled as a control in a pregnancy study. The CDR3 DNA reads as TGTGCTTGCGAAGCAGGTCCAGACGTGAACACTGAAGCTTTCTTT. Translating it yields CACEAGPDVNTEAFF.